The clone carrying this TCR beta chain appeared once. CD45RO-negative cells were positively selected for CCR7, leaving out terminally differentiated effector memory CD45RA+ cells. The V gene end was trimmed by 3 bases and the J gene end by 3 bases; junction bases not matched to a gene: 5. Germline V CDR1 and CDR2: MNHEY, SMNVEV (reference sequence). This CDR3 region has 15 residues. The source of the sample is a study of shared clonotypes between healthy human individuals. Study as a whole: The people who gave samples were two women and three men aged 18 to 49.

Authors' data handling: Filtering differed since immunoSEQ provided only junctions, with no quality scores. Profiling relied on immunoSEQ multiplex PCR, and the TCRdb table lists in-frame clones only, not all of them. V, J and clone size were drawn from that table, and D and trimming were deduced from the DNA. The repertoire holds over 2,000,000 clones, with 80% to 95% as singletons. The specimen sequenced was naive CD8+ T cells from PBMCs. The sequence derives from a man in his late teens or twenties in good health. Some clones in this sample may be carry-over from other donors' samples. This chain links TRBV27 with TRBJ1-5; 7 nucleotides line up with TRBD1. CDR3 loop: CASSLAGTDNQPQHF. DNA of the CDR3: TGTGCCAGCAGTTTGGCAGGGACAGACAATCAGCCCCAGCATTTT.